Presented here are 4 T cell receptor beta chains from one specimen sequenced in a study of naive and memory T cell subsets. Both TRBC1 and TRBC2 were covered by a beta constant-region primer of two equimolar oligonucleotides. Four rounds of PCR amplified the ligated cDNA using nested alpha and beta constant-region primers plus SP2. TCRdb reprocessed the UMI-ligation and nested PCR reads with MiXCR, giving one entry per CDR3 protein. The table shows 95,000 to 150,000 distinct CDR3 sequences, with 35% to 40% occurring only once. Input material: central memory CD4+ T cells from blood. The receptors were sampled from a human donor in good health.

V is TRBV18 and J is TRBJ2-4; D tentatively reads TRBD1 or TRBD2 (5 bases each). The CDR3 has 17 amino acids. Between the trimmed V and J ends, which lost 0 bases and 0 bases, there was a span of 12 bases. CDR1 KGHSH and CDR2 LQKENI come from the germline V gene. The CDR3 is CASSPPSPGRAKNIQYF. DNA of the CDR3: TGTGCCAGCTCACCACCGAGCCCAGGGAGAGCCAAAAACATTCAGTACTTC.

The chain uses TRBV7-2 and TRBJ1-1, with 7 nucleotides matching TRBD1. From germline, CDR1 is SGHTA and CDR2 FQGNSA. Trimming removed 5 bases from V and 1 base from J; junction bases left unmatched: 7. The CDR3 sequence is 15 residues long. DNA for the CDR3: TGTGCCAGCAGCCCCCGGACAGGAACGAACACTGAAGCTTTCTTT. This gives the protein CASSPRTGTNTEAFF.

This clonotype has only a few counts. The J gene is TRBJ2-7, the V gene TRBV5-1, with 8 bases fitting TRBD2. The CDR3 is 15 residues long. Trimming cost V 1 base and J 4 bases; bases outside gene matches: 7. Germline assignment: CDR1 SGHRS and CDR2 YFSETQ. CDR3 sequence (DNA): TGCGCCAGCAGCTTGTTGGCGGGAGGAGAGTACGAGCAGTACTTC. This encodes CASSLLAGGEYEQYF.

This clonotype was observed a few times. The chain couples TRBV18 to TRBJ2-7; TRBD1 matches at 7 bases. Germline CDR1 is KGHSH and CDR2 is LQKENI. V was clipped by 3 bases and J by 4 bases; unmatched bases: 6. The CDR3 contains 14 residues. CDR3 bases: TGTGCCAGCTCACCTCGGGGACAGTCGTACGAGCAGTACTTC. It codes for CASSPRGQSYEQYF.